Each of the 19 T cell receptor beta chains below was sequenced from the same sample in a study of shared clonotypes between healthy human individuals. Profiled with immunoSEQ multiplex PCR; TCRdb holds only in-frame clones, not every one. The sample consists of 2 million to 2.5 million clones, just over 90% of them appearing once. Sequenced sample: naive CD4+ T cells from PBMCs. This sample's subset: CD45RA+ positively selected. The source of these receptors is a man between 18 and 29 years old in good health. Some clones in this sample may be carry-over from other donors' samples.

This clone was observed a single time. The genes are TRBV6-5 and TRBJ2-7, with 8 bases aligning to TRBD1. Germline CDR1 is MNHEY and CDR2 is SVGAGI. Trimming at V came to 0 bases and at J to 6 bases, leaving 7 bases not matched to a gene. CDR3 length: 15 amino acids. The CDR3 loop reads CASSYSIPGGFEQYF. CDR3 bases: TGTGCCAGCAGTTACTCGATACCAGGGGGCTTCGAGCAGTACTTC.

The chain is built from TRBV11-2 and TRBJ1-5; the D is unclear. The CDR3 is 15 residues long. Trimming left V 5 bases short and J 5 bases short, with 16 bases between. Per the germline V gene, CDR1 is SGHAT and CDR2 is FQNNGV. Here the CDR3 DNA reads TGTGCCAGCAGCACCGACCGACTATTATATCAGCCCCAGCATTTT. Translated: CASSTDRLLYQPQHF.

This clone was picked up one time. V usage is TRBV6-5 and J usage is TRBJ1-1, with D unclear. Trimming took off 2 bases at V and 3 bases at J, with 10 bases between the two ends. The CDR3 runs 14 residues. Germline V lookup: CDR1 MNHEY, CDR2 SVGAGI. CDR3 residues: CASSYEWEHTEAFF. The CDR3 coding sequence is TGTGCCAGCAGTTACGAGTGGGAGCACACTGAAGCTTTCTTT.

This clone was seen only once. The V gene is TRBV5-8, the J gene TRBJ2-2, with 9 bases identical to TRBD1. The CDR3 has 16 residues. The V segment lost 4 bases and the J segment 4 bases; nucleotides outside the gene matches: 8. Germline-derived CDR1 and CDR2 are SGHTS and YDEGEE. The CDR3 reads CASSIGTGIGTGELFF. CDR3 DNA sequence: TGTGCCAGCAGCATCGGGACAGGGATAGGCACCGGGGAGCTGTTTTTT.

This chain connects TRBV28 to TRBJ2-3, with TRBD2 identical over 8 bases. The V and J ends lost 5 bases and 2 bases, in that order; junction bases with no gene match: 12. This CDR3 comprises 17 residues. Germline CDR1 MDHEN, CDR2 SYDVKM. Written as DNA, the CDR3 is TGTGCCAGCAGTATGGACCTCGCGGGAGGAACCACAGATACGCAGTATTTT. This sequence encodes CASSMDLAGGTTDTQYF.

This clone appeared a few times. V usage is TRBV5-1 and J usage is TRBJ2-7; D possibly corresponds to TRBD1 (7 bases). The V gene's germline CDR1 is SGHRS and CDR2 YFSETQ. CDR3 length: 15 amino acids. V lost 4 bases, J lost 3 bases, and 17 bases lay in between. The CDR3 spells CASSKVTGTDYEQYF. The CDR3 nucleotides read TGCGCCAGCAGCAAAGTGACAGGGACTGACTACGAGCAGTACTTC. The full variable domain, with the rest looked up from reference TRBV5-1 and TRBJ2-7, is KAGVTQTPRYLIKTRGQQVTLSCSPISGHRSVSWYQQTPGQGLQFLFEYFSETQRNKGNFPGRFSGRQFSNSRSEMNVSTLELGDSALYLCASSKVTGTDYEQYFGPGTRLTVT.

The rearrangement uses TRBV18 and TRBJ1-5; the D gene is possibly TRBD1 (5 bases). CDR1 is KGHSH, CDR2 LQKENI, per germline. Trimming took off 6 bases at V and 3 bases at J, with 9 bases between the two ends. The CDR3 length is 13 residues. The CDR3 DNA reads TGTGCCAGCTCGACAGCGATCAATCAGCCCCAGCATTTT. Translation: CASSTAINQPQHF.

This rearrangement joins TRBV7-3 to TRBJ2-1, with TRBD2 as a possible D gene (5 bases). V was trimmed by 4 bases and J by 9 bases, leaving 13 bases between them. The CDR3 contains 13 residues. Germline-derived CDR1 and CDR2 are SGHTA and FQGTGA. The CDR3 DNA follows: TGTGCCAGCAGCTCAGCCCTAGAGGGTGAGCAGTTCTTC. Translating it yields CASSSALEGEQFF.

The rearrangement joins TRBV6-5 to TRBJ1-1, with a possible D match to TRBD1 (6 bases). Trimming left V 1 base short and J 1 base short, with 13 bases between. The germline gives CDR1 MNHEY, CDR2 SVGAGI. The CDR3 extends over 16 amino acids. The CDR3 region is CASSYWLQGANTEAFF. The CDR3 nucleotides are TGTGCCAGCAGTTACTGGTTACAGGGTGCGAACACTGAAGCTTTCTTT.

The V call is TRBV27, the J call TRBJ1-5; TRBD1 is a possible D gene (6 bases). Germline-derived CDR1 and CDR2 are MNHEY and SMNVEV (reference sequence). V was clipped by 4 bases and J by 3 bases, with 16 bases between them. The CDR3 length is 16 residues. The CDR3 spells CASSSSRQGFNQPQHF. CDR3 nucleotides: TGTGCCAGCAGTTCATCACGTCAGGGGTTCAATCAGCCCCAGCATTTT.

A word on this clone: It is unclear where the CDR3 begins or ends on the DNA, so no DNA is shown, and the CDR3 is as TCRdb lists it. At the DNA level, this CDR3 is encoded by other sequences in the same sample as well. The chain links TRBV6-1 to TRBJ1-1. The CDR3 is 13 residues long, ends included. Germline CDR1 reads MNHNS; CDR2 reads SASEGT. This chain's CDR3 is CASILDGNTEAFF.

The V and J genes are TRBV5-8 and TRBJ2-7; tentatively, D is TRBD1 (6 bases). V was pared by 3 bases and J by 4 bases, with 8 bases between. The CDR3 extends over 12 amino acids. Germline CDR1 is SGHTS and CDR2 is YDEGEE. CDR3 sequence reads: CASSYTGYEQYF. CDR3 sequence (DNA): TGTGCCAGCAGCTACACAGGGTACGAGCAGTACTTC.

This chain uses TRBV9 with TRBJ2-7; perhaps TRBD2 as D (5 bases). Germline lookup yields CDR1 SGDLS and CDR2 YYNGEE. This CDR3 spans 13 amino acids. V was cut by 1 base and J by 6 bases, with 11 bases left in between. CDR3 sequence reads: CASSVRGLGEQYF. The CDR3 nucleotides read TGTGCCAGCAGCGTACGCGGACTCGGCGAGCAGTACTTC.

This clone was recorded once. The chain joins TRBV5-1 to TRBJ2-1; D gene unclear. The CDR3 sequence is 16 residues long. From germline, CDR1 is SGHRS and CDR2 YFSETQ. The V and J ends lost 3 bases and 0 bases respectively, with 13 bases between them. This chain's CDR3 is CASSSVYLSSYNEQFF. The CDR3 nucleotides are TGCGCCAGCAGCTCCGTTTACCTGAGCTCCTACAATGAGCAGTTCTTC.

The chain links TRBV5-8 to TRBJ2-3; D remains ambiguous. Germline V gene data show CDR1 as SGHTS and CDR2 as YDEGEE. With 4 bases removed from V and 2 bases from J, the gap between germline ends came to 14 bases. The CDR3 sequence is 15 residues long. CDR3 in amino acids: CASSDVWVNTDTQYF. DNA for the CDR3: TGTGCCAGCAGCGACGTCTGGGTAAACACAGATACGCAGTATTTT.

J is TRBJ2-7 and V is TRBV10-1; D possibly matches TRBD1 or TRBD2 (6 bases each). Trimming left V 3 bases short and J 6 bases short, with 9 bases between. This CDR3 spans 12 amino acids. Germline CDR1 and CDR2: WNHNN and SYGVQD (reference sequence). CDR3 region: CASSEQGGEQYF. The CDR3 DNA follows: TGCGCCAGCAGTGAACAGGGAGGCGAGCAGTACTTC.

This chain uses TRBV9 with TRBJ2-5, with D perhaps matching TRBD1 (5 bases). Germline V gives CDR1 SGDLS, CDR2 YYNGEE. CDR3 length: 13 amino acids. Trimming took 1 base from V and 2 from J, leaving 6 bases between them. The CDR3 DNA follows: TGTGCCAGCAGCGTAAAGGGGCAAGAGACCCAGTACTTC. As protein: CASSVKGQETQYF. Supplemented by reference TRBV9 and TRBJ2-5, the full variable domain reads DSGVTQTPKHLITATGQRVTLRCSPRSGDLSVYWYQQSLDQGLQFLIQYYNGEERAKGNILERFSAQQFPDLHSELNLSSLELGDSALYFCASSVKGQETQYFGPGTRLLVL.

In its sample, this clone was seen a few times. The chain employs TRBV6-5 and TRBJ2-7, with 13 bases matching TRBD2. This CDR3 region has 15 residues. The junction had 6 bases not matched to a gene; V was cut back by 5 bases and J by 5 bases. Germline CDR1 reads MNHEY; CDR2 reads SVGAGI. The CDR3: CASSPGLAGVHEQYF. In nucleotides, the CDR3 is TGTGCCAGCAGTCCCGGACTAGCGGGAGTACACGAGCAGTACTTC.

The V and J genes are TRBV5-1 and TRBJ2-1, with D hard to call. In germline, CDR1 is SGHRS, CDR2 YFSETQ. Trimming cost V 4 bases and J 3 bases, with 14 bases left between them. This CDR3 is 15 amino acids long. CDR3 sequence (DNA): TGCGCCAGCAGCCCAAACGGACCGGTCTACAATGAGCAGTTCTTC. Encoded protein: CASSPNGPVYNEQFF.